The 21 T cell receptor beta chains presented below share a single source sample, sequenced in a study of cytomegalovirus exposure and HLA in healthy donors. In the PCR, 60 Vbeta and 13 Jbeta primers were used. Clones were sequenced by immunoSEQ multiplex PCR, and TCRdb holds only the in-frame ones, with some missing. Recorded for this sample: about 200,000 clones. Sequencing input: PBMCs. The receptor source for this set is a boy between 10 and 17 years old in good health and CMV-seronegative.

The chain combines TRBV27 with TRBJ1-2; TRBD1 agrees at 7 bases. Germline V lookup: CDR1 MNHEY, CDR2 SMNVEV (reference sequence). The CDR3 consists of 14 residues. Trimming removed 10 bases from V and 4 bases from J; junction bases left unmatched: 12. In DNA form, the CDR3 reads TGTGCCACAGGGCGACAGGGATTCGGCTATGGCTACACCTTC. It codes for CATGRQGFGYGYTF.

CDR3 residues: CASSRDTTEAFF. The CDR3 DNA reads as TGTGCCAGCAGTCGTGACACCACTGAAGCTTTCTTT. This sequence joins TRBV2 and TRBJ1-1; no clear D. CDR1 and CDR2 from the germline V gene are SNHLY and FYNNEI. Trimming left V 5 bases short and J 4 bases short, with 8 bases between. The CDR3 has 12 amino acids. Drawing the rest from reference TRBV2 and TRBJ1-1, the complete variable domain is EPEVTQTPSHQVTQMGQEVILRCVPISNHLYFYWYRQILGQKVEFLVSFYNNEISEKSEIFDDQFSVERPDGSNFTLKIRSTKLEDSAMYFCASSRDTTEAFFGQGTRLTVV.

The J gene is TRBJ1-1, the V gene TRBV5-5; 10 nucleotides align to TRBD1. This CDR3 is 17 amino acids long. The V gene end was trimmed by 4 bases and the J gene end by 1 base; junction bases not matched to a gene: 10. Germline V gene lookup returns CDR1 SGHKS and CDR2 YYEKEE (reference sequence). This CDR3 reads CASSTRQGAFGNTEAFF. The CDR3 DNA sequence: TGTGCCAGCAGCACGAGACAGGGGGCGTTCGGGAACACTGAAGCTTTCTTT.

V and J are TRBV9 and TRBJ1-2, with TRBD1 as a possible D gene (5 bases). Germline V gene data show CDR1 as SGDLS and CDR2 as YYNGEE. This CDR3 region has 13 residues. Trimming shortened V by 5 bases and J by 3 bases, and 11 bases separated the two germline ends. CDR3 amino acids: CASSPHRHYGYTF. DNA of the CDR3: TGTGCCAGCAGTCCCCACAGGCACTATGGCTACACCTTC.

CDR3 protein: CASSLGRSYEQYF. In DNA, the CDR3 is TGTGCCAGCAGCTTAGGCAGGTCCTACGAGCAGTACTTC. The V gene is TRBV13, the J gene TRBJ2-7; D call uncertain. CDR1 is PRHDT, CDR2 FYEKMQ, per germline (reference sequence). The V end lost 0 bases, the J end lost 1 base, and 4 bases lay between the germline ends. The CDR3 has 13 amino acids.

The V call is TRBV4-1, the J call TRBJ1-1, with D hard to call. Trimming took off 1 base at V and 5 bases at J, with 14 bases between the two ends. Per germline, CDR1 MGHRA and CDR2 YSYEKL. This CDR3 contains 15 residues. DNA for the CDR3: TGCGCCAGCAGCCAAGTTCAGGCCTCGAGAACTGAAGCTTTCTTT. It codes for CASSQVQASRTEAFF.

V usage is TRBV6-5 and J usage is TRBJ2-1; a weak D match, TRBD2 (6 bases). V was clipped by 5 bases and J by 9 bases, with 14 bases between them. CDR1 is MNHEY and CDR2 is SVGAGI in the germline V gene. This CDR3 region has 13 residues. DNA of the CDR3: TGTGCCAGCAGTCCAACGGCGGGGTTTGAGCAGTTCTTC. Translation: CASSPTAGFEQFF.

As DNA, the CDR3 is TGTGCCAGCAGTCCCGGGACTAGCGGGGCCGTCTACTTC. As protein: CASSPGTSGAVYF. The chain uses TRBV6-1 and TRBJ2-7, with 13 bases lining up with TRBD2. Germline V CDR1 and CDR2: MNHNS, SASEGT. With V trimmed by 5 bases and J by 13 bases, 8 bases remained unmatched. This CDR3 region has 13 residues.

The V and J genes are TRBV1 and TRBJ2-5; the D call in the table, TRBD2, was not verified against the DNA. TRBV1 corresponds to a pseudogene. This CDR3 spans 17 amino acids. CDR3 bases: TGCACCAGCAGCCAAAATTCGACTAGCGGGGTCCAAGAGACCCAGTACTTC. This codes for CTSSQNSTSGVQETQYF.

The chain links TRBV4-2 to TRBJ1-1, with 9 bases aligning to TRBD1. The CDR3 covers 15 residues. CDR1 is LGHNA and CDR2 is YNFKEQ in the germline V gene. Trimming at V came to 5 bases and at J to 4 bases, leaving 8 bases not matched to a gene. Here the CDR3 reads CASSDTGTGSTEAFF. Here the CDR3 DNA reads TGTGCCAGCAGCGACACCGGGACAGGGAGCACTGAAGCTTTCTTT.

The chain has TRBV10-2 and TRBJ1-3; D not resolved. Germline CDR1 is WSHSY and CDR2 is SAAADI. The CDR3 runs 15 residues. The ends were cut back, 4 bases at V and 2 bases at J, with 12 bases in the middle. The CDR3 nucleotides are TGCGCCAGCAGTGTTGGGCAAGCAACTGGAAACACCATATATTTT. It codes for CASSVGQATGNTIYF.

The chain combines TRBV29-1 with TRBJ2-7; D uncertain. The CDR3 totals 11 residues. Germline loops: CDR1 SQVTM, CDR2 ANQGSEA. Deletions cut 3 bases from V and 9 bases from J, with 12 bases between. The CDR3 sequence: CSVEVDIVQYF. CDR3 nucleotides: TGCAGCGTTGAGGTAGACATAGTGCAGTACTTC.

V and J are TRBV6-5 and TRBJ2-1; a weak D match, TRBD1 (5 bases). This CDR3 spans 13 amino acids. V lost 7 bases and J lost 8, with 15 bases in between. Germline loops: CDR1 MNHEY, CDR2 SVGAGI. The CDR3 reads CASNTRWGDEQFF. Written as DNA, the CDR3 is TGTGCCAGCAATACACGATGGGGCGATGAGCAGTTCTTC.

The gene calls are TRBV25-1 and TRBJ2-7; D is perhaps TRBD1 (6 bases). This CDR3 region has 13 residues. Germline V CDR1 and CDR2: MGHDK, SYGVNS. V lost 4 bases to trimming and J lost 6 bases, with 13 bases between them. CDR3 DNA sequence: TGTGCCAGCAGTGGCAACTACAGGGTCGAGCAGTACTTC. Protein sequence: CASSGNYRVEQYF.

This rearrangement joins TRBV14 to TRBJ2-3; 9 positions agree with TRBD1. V was pared by 3 bases and J by 1 base, with 2 bases of the junction left unmatched. The germline V gene encodes CDR1 SGHDN and CDR2 FVKESK. The CDR3 is made up of 15 amino acids. The CDR3 DNA is TGTGCCAGCAGCCAGACAGGGGGGCGCACAGATACGCAGTATTTT. It is translated as CASSQTGGRTDTQYF.

This chain joins TRBV7-9 and TRBJ2-7, with 8 bases that match TRBD1. This CDR3 contains 15 residues. Germline loops: CDR1 SEHNR, CDR2 FQNEAQ (reference sequence). After removal of 5 bases from V and 2 bases from J, the junction contained 8 bases not matched to a gene. The CDR3 is CASSPGQGGPYEQYF. CDR3 nucleotides: TGTGCCAGCAGCCCCGGACAGGGCGGACCCTACGAGCAGTACTTC.

This rearrangement joins TRBV4-1 to TRBJ2-7; TRBD2 aligns across 11 bases. The CDR3 has 15 residues. V dropped 1 base and J dropped 2; count of bases not matched to a gene: 1. The germline V gene encodes CDR1 MGHRA and CDR2 YSYEKL. The CDR3 bases are TGCGCCAGCAGCCAAGGACTAGCGGGGACCTACGAGCAGTACTTC. The encoded protein is CASSQGLAGTYEQYF.

This chain uses TRBV5-1 with TRBJ1-2, with unresolved D. This CDR3 comprises 15 residues. The V end lost 4 bases, the J end lost 4 bases, and 17 bases lay between the germline ends. In germline, CDR1 is SGHRS, CDR2 YFSETQ. CDR3 bases: TGCGCCAGCAGCCCAGTACAGTCCCTTGCCTATGGCTACACCTTC. It encodes CASSPVQSLAYGYTF.

V and J are TRBV30 and TRBJ1-2; 8 bases match TRBD1. The CDR3 totals 16 residues. Germline trimming cut 0 bases from V and 2 bases from J; bases unmatched to any gene: 8. The germline V gene has CDR1 GTSNPN and CDR2 SVGIG (reference sequence). CDR3 amino acids: CAWSVRSDRVNYGYTF. The CDR3 region has the DNA TGTGCCTGGAGTGTACGGTCGGACAGGGTAAACTATGGCTACACCTTC.

V and J are TRBV5-1 and TRBJ1-6; 9 positions match TRBD1. The V and J ends lost 2 bases and 9 bases, in that order; junction bases with no gene match: 15. Germline loops: CDR1 SGHRS, CDR2 YFSETQ. This CDR3 contains 18 residues. In nucleotides, the CDR3 is TGCGCCAGCAGCTTTGTGGCGACTGGGGGACAGGGCATTTCACCCCTCCACTTT. Amino acid sequence: CASSFVATGGQGISPLHF.

The chain has TRBV7-9 and TRBJ1-2; D remains unclear. The CDR3 is made up of 15 amino acids. Germline V CDR1 and CDR2: SEHNR, FQNEAQ (reference sequence). Trimming removed 5 bases at V and 4 bases at J, with 17 bases between. The CDR3 spells CASSDNRGPSYGYTF. The DNA for the CDR3 is TGTGCCAGCAGCGATAACAGAGGGCCGAGCTATGGCTACACCTTC.